This TCR beta chain was sequenced for a study of cytomegalovirus exposure and HLA in healthy donors. Among the donors, all were healthy bone marrow donors. Remarks on this clone: The target antigen is unknown.

Germline V gene lookup returns CDR1 LNHDA and CDR2 SQIVND (reference sequence). The CDR3 loop spans 11 amino acids. Trimming removed 3 bases at V and 7 bases at J, with 6 bases between. Overall study findings and caveats: HLA restriction was apparent for most CMV-associated TCR beta chains in a later analysis. In an earlier analysis, productive rearrangement rates for most beta V segments clustered near 87% or 30%.

Amplification used 60 Vbeta primers and 13 Jbeta primers. Original data processing: Later analysis identified tens of millions of unique TCR beta chains, approximately 11 million shared. Method: immunoSEQ multiplex PCR; TCRdb's copy keeps in-frame clones and lacks some. V and J calls and clone size are those listed in that table; D and trimming were worked out from the DNA. The repertoire includes roughly 110,000 clones, 81% of them detected once, and approximately 2.1% sits in the top ten. The chain is built from TRBV19 and TRBJ1-1; D gene ambiguous. What was sequenced was PBMCs. The source of this sequence is a man aged 25 to 40 in good health and CMV-seronegative. The CDR3, as DNA: TGTGCCAGTAGTATCTACAGTGAAGCTTTCTTT. It is translated as CASSIYSEAFF.